These 6 T cell receptor beta chains were sequenced from one sample in a study of T cells after yellow fever vaccination. MiXCR was run by TCRdb on the 5' RACE reads, yielding one entry per CDR3 protein. This sample has hundreds of thousands of distinct CDR3 sequences, with 9% to 15% found just once. This material consisted of PBMCs, taken on the day of the yellow fever booster vaccination. The source of these receptors is a man aged 25-45 years who received the YFV17D yellow fever vaccine.

This clonotype was detected only a few times. This sequence joins TRBV4-3 and TRBJ2-7, with D perhaps TRBD1 (6 bases). Germline V gene lookup returns CDR1 LGHNA and CDR2 YSLEER. The CDR3 has 13 residues. Trimming pared 1 base from V and 6 bases from J, leaving 10 bases between. The CDR3 sequence: CASSQVQGSEQYF. The CDR3 bases are TGCGCCAGCAGCCAAGTACAGGGATCCGAGCAGTACTTC.

This clonotype was seen a few times. V is TRBV5-1 and J is TRBJ2-1; 7 bases align to TRBD1. CDR1 and CDR2 (germline): SGHRS, YFSETQ. Trimming at V came to 1 base and at J to 6 bases, leaving 1 base not matched to a gene. The CDR3 has 13 amino acids. DNA for the CDR3: TGCGCCAGCAGCTTGCCAGGGGGCAATGAGCAGTTCTTC. Translation gives CASSLPGGNEQFF. Drawing the rest from reference TRBV5-1 and TRBJ2-1, the complete variable domain is KAGVTQTPRYLIKTRGQQVTLSCSPISGHRSVSWYQQTPGQGLQFLFEYFSETQRNKGNFPGRFSGRQFSNSRSEMNVSTLELGDSALYLCASSLPGGNEQFFGPGTRLTVL.

A few counts support this clonotype. This chain links TRBV7-2 with TRBJ2-7; 7 nucleotides line up with TRBD2. Germline V lookup: CDR1 SGHTA, CDR2 FQGNSA. V lost 4 bases to trimming and J lost 2 bases; unmatched junction nucleotides: 8. CDR3 length: 15 residues. The CDR3: CASSSTSVLPYEQYF. The CDR3 bases are TGTGCCAGCAGCTCTACTAGCGTTCTTCCCTACGAGCAGTACTTC. Supplemented by reference TRBV7-2 and TRBJ2-7, the full variable domain reads GAGVSQSPSNKVTEKGKDVELRCDPISGHTALYWYRQSLGQGLEFLIYFQGNSAPDKSGLPSDRFSAERTGGSVSTLTIQRTQQEDSAVYLCASSSTSVLPYEQYFGPGTRLTVT.

This clonotype was detected only a few times. This rearrangement joins TRBV20-1 to TRBJ2-5; tentatively, D is TRBD1 (5 bases). Germline V gene lookup returns CDR1 DFQATT and CDR2 SNEGSKA (reference sequence). The CDR3 sequence is 14 residues long. V shed 3 bases and J shed 2 bases, with 13 bases lying between them. CDR3 DNA sequence: TGCAGTGCTAGTAAGACAGCCCTACAAGAGACCCAGTACTTC. This sequence encodes CSASKTALQETQYF.

J is TRBJ2-1 and V is TRBV19, with D hard to call. Germline loops: CDR1 LNHDA, CDR2 SQIVND (reference sequence). Trimming took off 5 bases at V and 5 bases at J, with 13 bases between the two ends. There are 14 residues in the CDR3. CDR3 sequence reads: CASSSLRRDNEQFF. CDR3 sequence (DNA): TGTGCCAGTAGTTCCCTCCGACGGGACAATGAGCAGTTCTTC.

This clonotype was counted a few times. As DNA, the CDR3 is TGTGCCAGCAGCCCGAGGACTAGCCCCCACGAGCAGTACTTC. Its translation: CASSPRTSPHEQYF. V is TRBV9 and J is TRBJ2-7, with 8 bases aligning to TRBD2. V lost 4 bases to trimming and J lost 5 bases; unmatched junction nucleotides: 8. The CDR3 extends over 14 amino acids. The germline gives CDR1 SGDLS, CDR2 YYNGEE.